The 24 T cell receptor beta chains in this list originate from one sample, sequenced in a study of blood T cells in healthy people across ages. A second PCR of roughly 7 to 11 cycles used a sample-barcoded 5' primer and a J-beta primer mix. MiXCR was run by TCRdb on the 5' RACE reads, yielding one entry per CDR3 protein. The table lists about 800,000 distinct CDR3 sequences, 58% of them singletons. The specimen sequenced was blood. These receptors were taken from a man aged 25-40 years in good health.

V is TRBV7-9 and J is TRBJ2-7, with D perhaps being TRBD1 or TRBD2 (5 bases each). The V gene's germline CDR1 is SEHNR and CDR2 FQNEAQ (reference sequence). The V and J ends lost 7 bases and 2 bases respectively, with 15 bases between them. This CDR3 contains 14 residues. The CDR3 coding sequence is TGTGCCAGCACCGGGACCAAGCCCCCCTACGAGCAGTACTTC. Encoded protein: CASTGTKPPYEQYF.

The chain recombines TRBV4-1 with TRBJ2-1, with 7 bases matching TRBD2. The CDR3 is 17 residues long. Germline CDR1 and CDR2: MGHRA and YSYEKL. V was pared by 0 bases and J by 2 bases, with 7 bases of the junction left unmatched. The CDR3 loop is CASSQDERGGPYNEQFF. CDR3 nucleotides: TGCGCCAGCAGCCAAGATGAACGGGGAGGGCCCTACAATGAGCAGTTCTTC.

This rearrangement joins TRBV28 to TRBJ1-1; 10 bases agree with TRBD1. The CDR3 length is 15 residues. The germline V gene encodes CDR1 MDHEN and CDR2 SYDVKM. Trimming took 6 bases from V and 3 from J; bases not matched to a gene: 7. The CDR3 protein is CASSWTGGGDTEAFF. CDR3 nucleotide sequence: TGTGCCAGCAGCTGGACAGGGGGTGGGGACACTGAAGCTTTCTTT.

The gene calls are TRBV20-1 and TRBJ1-4; TRBD1 matches 9 bases. V dropped 6 bases and J dropped 8; count of bases not matched to a gene: 7. This CDR3 region has 13 residues. Germline assignment: CDR1 DFQATT and CDR2 SNEGSKA (reference sequence). The CDR3 bases are TGCAGTGCGGGGGGACAGGGAGGCGAAAAACTGTTTTTT. Its translation is CSAGGQGGEKLFF.

The chain is built from TRBV20-1 and TRBJ2-4, with 11 positions matching TRBD1. The J call may be mistaken, given a closer DNA end match to TRBJ2-5. The CDR3 totals 15 residues. The germline gives CDR1 DFQATT, CDR2 SNEGSKA (reference sequence). The CDR3, as DNA: TGCAGTGCTAGAGAGCCGGGACAGGGGGGCGAGACCCAGTACTTC. It encodes CSAREPGQGGETQYF.

The chain couples TRBV20-1 to TRBJ1-1; 7 bases line up with TRBD1. Germline-derived CDR1 and CDR2 are DFQATT and SNEGSKA (reference sequence). The CDR3 runs 9 residues. V lost 7 bases to trimming and J lost 9 bases; unmatched junction nucleotides: 2. CDR3: CSVGQQAFF. CDR3 nucleotides: TGCAGTGTGGGACAGCAAGCTTTCTTT.

This clonotype occurred once. The chain recombines TRBV20-1 with TRBJ1-5; the D is unclear. This CDR3 contains 12 residues. Trimming took 4 bases from V and 7 from J, leaving 11 bases between them. Germline V gives CDR1 DFQATT, CDR2 SNEGSKA (reference sequence). The DNA for the CDR3 is TGCAGTGCTAAGCTTGGTGGGCAGCCCCAGCATTTT. Amino acid sequence: CSAKLGGQPQHF.

DNA of the CDR3: TGCGCCAGCAGCCAAACCCTTAGCGGGAGTTATGAGCAGTTCTTC. Amino acid sequence: CASSQTLSGSYEQFF. The gene calls are TRBV4-3 and TRBJ2-1, with 9 bases aligning to TRBD2. V shed 2 bases, J shed 8 bases, and the junction held 7 bases outside the gene matches. CDR3 length equals 15 residues. In germline, CDR1 is LGHNA, CDR2 YSLEER.

V gene TRBV20-1 combines with J gene TRBJ2-3, with D tentatively TRBD2 (5 bases). Germline CDR1 and CDR2: DFQATT and SNEGSKA (reference sequence). V dropped 6 bases and J dropped 2 bases, with 15 bases sitting between them. There are 14 residues in the CDR3. As DNA, the CDR3 is TGCAGTGCGCCAACGGCGGAGGTCACAGATACGCAGTATTTT. This encodes CSAPTAEVTDTQYF.

This clonotype turned up a few times. The chain recombines TRBV5-1 with TRBJ2-7, with D possibly matching TRBD1 (6 bases). This CDR3 spans 17 amino acids. Germline CDR1 SGHRS, CDR2 YFSETQ. Trimming left V 1 base short and J 4 bases short, with 21 bases between. CDR3 loop: CASSLTVVGQGNYEQYF. CDR3 DNA sequence: TGCGCCAGCAGCTTGACGGTTGTGGGGCAGGGGAATTACGAGCAGTACTTC.

The chain carries TRBV4-2 and TRBJ1-2; D unresolved. Deletions cut 1 base from V and 4 bases from J, with 10 bases between. This CDR3 has 14 amino acids. The germline V gene has CDR1 LGHNA and CDR2 YNFKEQ. In DNA form, the CDR3 reads TGTGCCAGCAGCCAAGGCAACGGAATCTATGGCTACACCTTC. Translating gives CASSQGNGIYGYTF.

Only a few counts were recorded for this clonotype. DNA of the CDR3: TGTGCCAGCAGCTCCGGACAGAAGTACCAAGAGACCCAGTACTTC. It translates to CASSSGQKYQETQYF. This chain links TRBV7-2 with TRBJ2-5, with a tentative D call TRBD1 (6 bases). Germline loops: CDR1 SGHTA, CDR2 FQGNSA. V was pared by 4 bases and J by 0 bases, with 12 bases between. This CDR3 contains 15 residues.

The rearrangement links TRBV7-9 to TRBJ2-5; D not certain. CDR1 SEHNR and CDR2 FQNEAQ come from the germline V gene (reference sequence). The ends were cut back, 7 bases at V and 4 bases at J, with 10 bases in the middle. The CDR3 runs to 12 residues. The CDR3 protein is CASTLLLETQYF. CDR3 bases: TGTGCCAGCACCCTTCTTTTAGAGACCCAGTACTTC.

The rearrangement links TRBV4-2 to TRBJ1-2; TRBD1 is a possible D gene (5 bases). The germline V gene encodes CDR1 LGHNA and CDR2 YNFKEQ. The CDR3 has 14 residues. V was clipped by 1 base and J by 7 bases, with 13 bases between them. CDR3 amino acids: CASSQGGGEPGYTF. CDR3 nucleotides: TGTGCCAGCAGCCAAGGCGGGGGTGAGCCTGGCTACACCTTC.

This clonotype has at least ten counts. The chain joins TRBV12-3 or TRBV12-4 to TRBJ2-7; possibly TRBD1 for D (5 bases). The CDR3 runs 11 residues. The V gene lost 4 bases and the J gene lost 6 bases, with 7 bases spanning the gap. CDR3 protein: CASSWGGEQYF. The CDR3 DNA reads TGTGCCAGCAGTTGGGGCGGCGAGCAGTACTTC.

The V and J genes are TRBV7-2 and TRBJ1-1, with TRBD1 matching 8 bases. The V segment lost 5 bases and the J segment 4 bases; nucleotides outside the gene matches: 6. The CDR3 is 14 amino acids. Germline CDR1 and CDR2: SGHTA and FQGNSA. Written as DNA, the CDR3 is TGTGCCAGCAGCGTTCAGGGGGCCGGCACTGAAGCTTTCTTT. As protein: CASSVQGAGTEAFF.

V gene TRBV7-9 combines with J gene TRBJ2-7, with 9 bases lining up with TRBD2. The V segment lost 9 bases and the J segment 1 base; nucleotides outside the gene matches: 10. CDR1 and CDR2 from the germline V gene are SEHNR and FQNEAQ (reference sequence). This CDR3 is built from 15 residues. The CDR3 protein is CASTYSGRGSYEQYF. CDR3 DNA: TGTGCCAGTACCTATAGCGGGAGAGGTTCCTACGAGCAGTACTTC.

Here the CDR3 DNA reads TGCGCCAGCAGCTCGGACGGGAACACTGAAGCTTTCTTT. Translated, it gives CASSSDGNTEAFF. The rearrangement links TRBV5-1 to TRBJ1-1; D is uncertain. The V and J ends lost 3 bases and 1 base respectively, with 7 bases between them. CDR3 size: 13 residues. Germline V gene data show CDR1 as SGHRS and CDR2 as YFSETQ.

The chain recombines TRBV24-1 with TRBJ1-2; no clear D. With 0 bases removed from V and 4 bases from J, the gap between germline ends came to 5 bases. CDR1 is KGHDR and CDR2 is SFDVKD in the germline V gene. This CDR3 is 13 amino acids long. In nucleotides, the CDR3 is TGTGCCACCAGTGATTTGGATGTCTATGGCTACACCTTC. Residues: CATSDLDVYGYTF.

The rearrangement joins TRBV2 to TRBJ2-3, with 13 bases fitting TRBD2. The CDR3 is 17 residues long. V lost 6 bases, J lost 8 bases, and 14 bases stayed unmatched. Germline loops: CDR1 SNHLY, CDR2 FYNNEI. CDR3 sequence: CASRELTSGGAEGTQYF. The CDR3 nucleotides read TGTGCCAGCAGGGAGCTCACTAGCGGGGGGGCCGAGGGTACGCAGTATTTT.

The V call is TRBV20-1, the J call TRBJ1-5; D is undetermined. The ends were cut back, 5 bases at V and 4 bases at J, with 21 bases in the middle. The CDR3 has 16 amino acids. Looked up from germline, CDR1 is DFQATT and CDR2 is SNEGSKA (reference sequence). CDR3 nucleotides: TGCAGTGCTTACCATCCCGGCGGAGACCTAAATCAGCCCCAGCATTTT. It codes for CSAYHPGGDLNQPQHF.

The rearrangement uses TRBV7-2 and TRBJ2-5; no firm D call. The CDR3 has 14 residues. V shed 1 base and J shed 11 bases, with 17 bases lying between them. In germline, CDR1 is SGHTA, CDR2 FQGNSA. The CDR3 DNA follows: TGTGCCAGCAGCTTAGTATTCTCCGACAATGAGCAGTACTTC. This encodes CASSLVFSDNEQYF.

The rearrangement joins TRBV7-2 to TRBJ2-3; TRBD1 agrees at 10 bases. Germline CDR1 reads SGHTA; CDR2 reads FQGNSA. V gave up 0 bases and J gave up 8 bases; unmatched junction bases: 8. This CDR3 is built from 16 residues. The CDR3 nucleotides are TGTGCCAGCAGCTTAGCCTCCGGGACAGGGGAGGGTACGCAGTATTTT. This translates into CASSLASGTGEGTQYF.

The chain couples TRBV27 to TRBJ1-5; D unclear. The CDR3 runs 14 residues. Germline CDR1 is MNHEY and CDR2 is SMNVEV (reference sequence). Between the trimmed V and J ends, which lost 10 bases and 5 bases, there was a span of 18 bases. Here the CDR3 DNA reads TGTGCCACCAAGTCGACAAGCGGGGATCAGCCCCAGCATTTT. Residues: CATKSTSGDQPQHF.